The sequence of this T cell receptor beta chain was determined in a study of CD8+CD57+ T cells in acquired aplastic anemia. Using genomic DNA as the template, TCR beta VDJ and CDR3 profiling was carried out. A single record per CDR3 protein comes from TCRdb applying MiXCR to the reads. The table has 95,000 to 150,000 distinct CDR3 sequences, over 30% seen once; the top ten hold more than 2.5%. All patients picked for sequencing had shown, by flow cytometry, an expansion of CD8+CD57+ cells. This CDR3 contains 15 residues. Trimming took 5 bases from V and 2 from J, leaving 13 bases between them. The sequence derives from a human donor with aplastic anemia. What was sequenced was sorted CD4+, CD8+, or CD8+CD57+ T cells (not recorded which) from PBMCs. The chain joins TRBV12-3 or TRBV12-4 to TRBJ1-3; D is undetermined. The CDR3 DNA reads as TGTGCCAGCAGTCCTTTTGCGACCGCTGGAAACACCATATATTTT. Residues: CASSPFATAGNTIYF.